These T cell receptor beta chains were read from a single sample in a study of PD-1 blockade in mismatch repair-deficient tumors. Their cognate antigens are unknown. TCRdb's table, derived via immunoSEQ multiplex PCR, lists solely in-frame clones and lacks some. Among some 14,000 clones, around 84% were seen once, and the ten largest hold about an eighth. Sequences were derived from cells cultured in vitro, sampled from a patient treated with pembrolizumab. These TCRs come from an adult with mismatch repair-deficient cancer. CDR3s include the opening cysteine and the closing phenylalanine or tryptophan. A D gene is named only where the DNA matches it firmly. Clone size appears in some rows only: once, few, many, or a class for an expanded clone.

v_gene	len	abundance	j_gene	d_gene	CDR3nt	CDR3aa
TRBV14	16	.	TRBJ1-2	.	TGTGCCAGCAGCCAGAAGTTCCAGGGGTTGAGATATGGCTACACCTTC	CASSQKFQGLRYGYTF
TRBV5-4	14	.	TRBJ2-2	.	TGTGCCAGCAGCTTAAACAGGGTAGCCGGGGAGCTGTTTTTT	CASSLNRVAGELFF
TRBV5-8	15	.	TRBJ1-5	.	TGTGCCAGCAGCTTAGGGACATATAGCAATCAGCCCCAGCATTTT	CASSLGTYSNQPQHF
TRBV10-3	13	.	TRBJ1-4	.	TGTGCCATCAGTGGAACAACTAATGAAAAACTGTTTTTT	CAISGTTNEKLFF
TRBV5-3	14	.	TRBJ2-1	TRBD2	TGTGCCAGCAGCTTGGGTGGGAGCGGGGATGAGCAGTTCTTC	CASSLGGSGDEQFF
TRBV4-2	21	.	TRBJ2-7	.	TGTGCCAGCAGCCAACTCTTGTTGGAACAGACGAGCCAGAGTTCCCCCTACGAGCAGTACTTC	CASSQLLLEQTSQSSPYEQYF
TRBV20-1	11	.	TRBJ1-2	.	TGCAGTGCAAGGACGAGGAGTGGCTACACCTTC	CSARTRSGYTF
TRBV9	12	few	TRBJ2-2	.	TGTGCCAGCAGCGGGAACACCGGGGAGCTGTTTTTT	CASSGNTGELFF
TRBV28	14	.	TRBJ1-2	TRBD1	TGTGCCAGCCAACGGACAGGGCTAGGCTATGGCTACACCTTC	CASQRTGLGYGYTF
TRBV5-4	17	.	TRBJ2-2	TRBD2	TGTGCCAGCAGCTTGCGGGCTAGCGGGAGGGTCCCCGGGGAGCTGTTTTTT	CASSLRASGRVPGELFF
TRBV29-1	14	.	TRBJ2-3	.	TGCAGCGTTGGCCAGGGGATACCCACAGATACGCAGTATTTT	CSVGQGIPTDTQYF
TRBV28	16	.	TRBJ1-6	.	TGTGCCAGCAGTTCCCCCCCCAGCTCCTATAATTCACCCCTCCACTTT	CASSSPPSSYNSPLHF
TRBV6-6	13	few	TRBJ1-2	.	TGTGCCAGCAGTTACCCCCGTAAGGAAGGCTACACCTTC	CASSYPRKEGYTF
TRBV14	15	.	TRBJ1-2	.	TGTGCCAGCAGCCAATTTGACACCGGCGATGAAGGCTACACCTTC	CASSQFDTGDEGYTF
TRBV4-1	16	.	TRBJ2-4	TRBD2	TGCGCCAGCAGCCGTAGCGGGAGGTTCCCCAAAAACATTCAGTACTTC	CASSRSGRFPKNIQYF
TRBV9	16	.	TRBJ2-1	TRBD2	TGTGCCAGCAGCGTAGAAGGTAGCGGGAGTCTAAATGAGCAGTTCTTC	CASSVEGSGSLNEQFF
TRBV19	14	.	TRBJ2-3	.	TGTGCCAGTAGTACCGCAGGGGGCACAGATACGCAGTATTTT	CASSTAGGTDTQYF
TRBV6-6	15	.	TRBJ1-1	.	TGTGCCAGCAGTACTTCTGAGGGGAGGAACACTGAAGCTTTCTTT	CASSTSEGRNTEAFF
TRBV9	17	.	TRBJ2-7	TRBD2	TGTGCCAGCAGCGAGAGTGGAGCGGGAATTGACTCCTACGAGCAGTACTTC	CASSESGAGIDSYEQYF
TRBV28	12	.	TRBJ2-3	.	TGTGCCAGCAGTGACGGGACAGATACGCAGTATTTT	CASSDGTDTQYF
TRBV21-1	13	.	TRBJ2-5	.	TGTGCCAGCAGCAAAGCTCGGGGAGAGACCCAGTACTTC	CASSKARGETQYF
TRBV15	16	.	TRBJ1-5	.	TGTGCCACCAGCAGGAGAACAGGGACCCGCAATCAGCCCCAGCATTTT	CATSRRTGTRNQPQHF
TRBV10-2	11	.	TRBJ2-7	.	TGCGCCAGCAGTCACAGCTACGAGCAGTACTTC	CASSHSYEQYF
TRBV19	14	medium-sized	TRBJ1-5	.	TGTGCCAGTAGTATCTGGGGTAGCAATCAGCCCCAGCATTTT	CASSIWGSNQPQHF
TRBV27	15	.	TRBJ1-2	.	TGTGCCAGCAGTTCGTCCGGGGGGGCCAACTATGGCTACACCTTC	CASSSSGGANYGYTF
TRBV6-6	15	.	TRBJ2-2	.	TGTGCCAGCAGAGAGACAGGAACGAACACCGGGGAGCTGTTTTTT	CASRETGTNTGELFF
TRBV6-1	16	.	TRBJ2-2	TRBD2	TGTGCCAGCAGTGAGTTGCGGGAGATGTGGACCGGGGAGCTGTTTTTT	CASSELREMWTGELFF
TRBV15	14	.	TRBJ1-4	.	TGTGCCACCAGCAGAGACAGGTCTAATGAAAAACTGTTTTTT	CATSRDRSNEKLFF
TRBV19	15	.	TRBJ2-1	TRBD1	TGTGCCAGTAGCAAGGGACAGACCTCCTACAATGAGCAGTTCTTC	CASSKGQTSYNEQFF
TRBV10-3	12	.	TRBJ2-7	.	TGTGCCATCAGTGACGCCTCCTACGAGCAGTACTTC	CAISDASYEQYF
TRBV29-1	11	.	TRBJ1-1	.	TGCAGCGTTGAGAGGAACAGGGAAGCTTTCTTT	CSVERNREAFF
TRBV7-8	14	.	TRBJ2-7	.	TGTGCCAGCAGCTTAGTTCCAATCTCCTACGAGCAGTACTTC	CASSLVPISYEQYF
TRBV27	15	.	TRBJ1-5	.	TGTGCCAGCAGGGAACTAGGTACAGGCAATCAGCCCCAGCATTTT	CASRELGTGNQPQHF
TRBV9	15	.	TRBJ1-1	TRBD1	TGTGCCAGCAGCGCTTGGACAGGAATTGGCCCCCATGCTTTCTTT	CASSAWTGIGPHAFF
TRBV7-3	13	.	TRBJ1-1	.	TGTGCCAGCAGAAGAGGCTTGAACACTGAAGCTTTCTTT	CASRRGLNTEAFF
TRBV2	15	.	TRBJ2-2	TRBD2	TGTGCCAGCCTGGGACTAGCGGGAGGCACCGGGGAGCTGTTTTTT	CASLGLAGGTGELFF
TRBV28	15	.	TRBJ1-2	.	TGTGCCAGCAGTTCCCCAGCGGCTACTAACTATGGCTACACCTTC	CASSSPAATNYGYTF
TRBV9	14	.	TRBJ1-6	.	TGTGCCAGCAGCCCCAGTGGTAGTAATTCACCCCTCCACTTT	CASSPSGSNSPLHF
TRBV5-4	15	.	TRBJ2-7	TRBD2	TGTGCCAGCAGGCCCGCAAGCGGGAGGGCCTACGAGCAGTACTTC	CASRPASGRAYEQYF
TRBV7-2	14	.	TRBJ2-3	.	TGTGCCAGCAGCTTAGGGACTCTAACAGATACGCAGTATTTT	CASSLGTLTDTQYF
TRBV15	15	.	TRBJ2-3	TRBD1	TGTGCCACCAGCAGAGGGACAGGGGGCACAGATACGCAGTATTTT	CATSRGTGGTDTQYF